The present T cell receptor beta chain was sequenced within a study of immune heterogeneity within non-small cell lung tumors listed by TCRdb under 2018. At the level of the whole study: By histology, several squamous cell carcinomas, 10 non-squamous carcinomas and 1 tumor not otherwise specified were included. The study combined whole-exome sequencing, RNA-seq and TCR beta repertoire sequencing of multiple spatially distinct regions from each NSCLC tumor to examine intratumoral immune heterogeneity. Transcriptome data were available for just approximately 45 loci from 12 patients, whereas TCR repertoire analysis spanned under 65 tumor loci from roughly 16 patients. For mutant peptides 8 to 11 amino acids long, netMHCpan-3.0 predicted neoantigen binding to the HLA alleles of each patient. Broader findings and caveats from the paper: A moderate positive correlation (R around 0.35), which was statistically significant, linked local T-cell repertoire clonality to local tumor mutational burden. High-frequency TCR beta clonotypes were largely distinct between individual patients. Identical dominant CDR3B clonotypes recurred across loci within a patient, yet different tumor locations also harbored unique high-frequency clones.

The CDR3, from cysteine to phenylalanine, totals 14 residues. Of the read, only the CDR3 DNA is kept; its 42 bases are in frame from base 1. Taken from the germline V gene (reference sequence), the CDR1 and CDR2 loops are LGHDT and YNNKEL. Clipping removes 6 bases from V and 1 base from J, with 5 as the unmatched junction base count. This clonotype was seen ten or more times. Its specific antigen is unknown. No per-base quality is available; no much larger clone lies one base away. The TCR beta CDR3 region was amplified with a multiplex PCR system, in which a first round of approximately 10 cycles was run using 32 V-gene forward and 13 J-gene reverse primers. First-round PCR used a QIAGEN Multiplex PCR Kit, and primer sequences were filed in Chinese patent CN105087789A. Illumina universal primers were attached in a second round of PCR run with the Phusion High-Fidelity PCR Kit. The TCR libraries underwent paired-end sequencing with a read length of 151 bp on the Illumina HiSeq X Ten platform. The source study handled its data this way. Reads without multiplex PCR primers were removed using Cutadapt, read pairs were merged using PEAR, and CDR3 regions were called using MiXCR with default settings. Shannon entropy measured repertoire diversity, and clonality was calculated as one minus the Shannon entropy divided by the ln of the count of productive unique sequences. Clonotypes at a frequency of at least 0.5% were defined as dominant or high-frequency T-cell clones. The public sequencing data were trimmed at Q25 with fastp and processed into clonotypes with MiXCR by TCRdb, which kept only in-frame beta chains. Every entry covers one CDR3 protein and lists the most common genes and DNA from its rows. The V and J calls, along with clone size, are taken from TCRdb and not from the paper's own processing. Recorded for this sample are roughly 10,000 distinct CDR3 sequences; 26% of them occurred a single time. The top ten clonotypes cover roughly a quarter of the sample.

For the TCR template, genomic DNA was extracted from bulk tumor tissue, and 500 to 600 ng of gDNA was amplified for each sample. Multiple biopsies per primary tumor were taken during surgery, spaced as far apart as possible within the tumor mass. The study cohort was described as untreated, and the patients were newly diagnosed NSCLC cases having curative surgery. The donors were fewer than 17 patients with newly diagnosed non-small cell lung cancer who were having surgery with curative intent. Two independent pathologists examined the resected tumor masses. Sequencing was performed only on DNA and RNA samples of high quality.

This TCR was sampled from a woman between 50 and 59 years old with non-small cell lung cancer. Source material: lung tumor tissue. The rearrangement joined TRBV3-1 to TRBJ1-1; TRBD1 fits 7 bases in the junction. The DNA is as follows: TGTGCCAGCAGGAGACAGGGTGAGAACACTGAAGCTTTCTTT. The translation is CASRRQGENTEAFF.